The present T cell receptor beta chain was sequenced within a study of identifying expanded T cells in peripheral blood (dated by TCRdb to the late 2010s). For the wider study: Technical replicates were generated by sequencing separate aliquots of the same genomic DNA pool, and four replicates were compared pairwise.

Only a few counts were recorded for this clone. This clone's antigen is unknown. No base qualities exist here, and no much larger clone lies one base off it. No immune events such as infections were documented for the healthy donors during the collection period. To calibrate time-dependent variance in a beta-binomial model of T-cell clone differential abundance, blood repertoires from healthy donors were used as a training cohort. There were 10 healthy donors in the training cohort, of whom 3 were female and 7 were male. Donor ages ranged from 29 to 64 years, with an average of about 40 years. Whole blood, obtained from a commercial supplier, was collected from each healthy donor at three time points spaced approximately 13 days apart. For immunosequencing, genomic DNA was extracted from unsorted whole blood. The research as a whole found: The beta-binomial model significantly reduced the number of clones called differentially abundant and the false-positive rate across all healthy-donor time intervals. The authors expected that biological variance in healthy repertoires might rise further over much longer intervals, such as months to years. The binomial model flagged approximately 1.2 differentially abundant clones between technical replicates, compared with approximately 16 over around two weeks and roughly 19 over roughly 4 weeks. Variance in clone template counts between approximately two-week samples significantly increased with total template count across all healthy donors.

TCRbeta CDR3 regions were profiled with the immunoSEQ Assay using bias-controlled multiplex PCR amplification of genomic DNA. The authors processed their data as follows. The absolute abundance of each unique TCRbeta CDR3 region was quantified after sequences were collapsed and filtered. Differential abundance was tested with a binomial (Fisher-equivalent) model and with a beta-binomial model adding time-dependent variance fitted from healthy donors. Any clone with fewer than 5 combined templates was excluded, and a clone was called differentially abundant if its Benjamini-Hochberg FDR was below 0.01. The form v = (b*log(k)+a)^2 was used to model beta-binomial variance as a function of total template count across the two samples. TCRdb's version of the immuneACCESS table is confined to in-frame rearrangements and falls short of the full clone set. An unresolved V gene accounts for under half of the shortfall where checked; the remainder is of unknown origin. V and J calls and clone size come straight from that table; D and trimming were deduced from the DNA. This sample comprises about 100,000 clones, roughly 88% of them detected only once. About 6% of the sample rests with the top ten.

A distance of 7 bases separates the germline ends of V and J, which lose 4 bases and 6 bases respectively. CDR1 DFQATT and CDR2 SNEGSKA were looked up in the germline V gene (reference sequence). From its cysteine to its phenylalanine, the CDR3 spans 11 amino acids. Only CDR3 DNA remains: 33 bases, in frame from the first base. The sample consisted of blood. The sequence is built from TRBV20-1 and TRBJ2-1; no D gene can be assigned with confidence. The clonotype was recovered from a person aged 18 to 70 in good health. CDR3 reads: CSATPLNEQFF. The bases are TGCAGTGCTACCCCCCTCAATGAGCAGTTCTTC.